Below, one TCR beta chain is given with its context. The target antigen is unknown. CDR1 is SNHLY, CDR2 FYNNEI, per germline. This CDR3 contains 14 residues. Trimming removed 7 bases at V and 0 bases at J, with 12 bases between. Sequence data for DNA of cultured CD4+ T cells were generated by the Oncomine TCR Beta short-read assay. MiXCR, run by TCRdb on the PCR reads, gives a single entry per CDR3 protein. The repertoire holds about 26,000 distinct CDR3 sequences, with 40% as singletons. The data derive from a study of vaccination and CD4 T cells after COVID-19. About the study: Overlapping peptides of the spike proteins of SARS-CoV-2, HCoV-NL63, HCoV-OC43 and HCoV-229E were used for cell stimulation.

Whole-study findings and limits: Going from around 20 to 38, median SARS-CoV-2-reactive clonotypes did not rise significantly.

Stated treatment: roughly 10-day PBMC culture with coronavirus spike peptide pools or control peptides (ViraFEST assay). March to December 2020 was the span of positive PCR dates, which predated US Alpha, Beta and Delta variants. Fresh IL-2 medium replaced half the culture medium on days 3 and 7. Sequencing was carried out using CD4+ T cells from blood, cultured in vitro. The chain couples TRBV2 to TRBJ1-1; D uncertain. This receptor was taken from a human donor who had recovered from COVID-19. CDR3 in DNA: TGTGCCAGCAACCCTCAGTTCATGAACACTGAAGCTTTCTTT. Amino acids: CASNPQFMNTEAFF.